What follows are 26 T cell receptor beta chains derived from one specimen sequenced in a study of shared clonotypes between healthy human individuals. Only in-frame clones appear in the TCRdb table, and some are missing; sequencing was by immunoSEQ multiplex PCR. The sample records 2 million to 2.5 million clones, about 92% being singletons. As defined, naive CD8 cells were CD45RO-negative and positively selected for CCR7, with terminally differentiated effector memory CD45RA+ cells excluded. Material: naive CD8+ T cells from PBMCs. All receptors derive from a man between 18 and 29 years old in good health. Some clones in this sample may be carry-over from other donors' samples.

This clone was seen once. CDR3 in DNA: TGTGCCAGCAGTTACAATGGAGCGGGAGTAGTCGATGAGCAGTTCTTC. Protein sequence: CASSYNGAGVVDEQFF. This chain connects TRBV27 to TRBJ2-1, with TRBD2 matching over 8 bases. CDR3 length equals 16 residues. Trimming cost V 4 bases and J 8 bases; bases outside gene matches: 13. Germline V gene lookup returns CDR1 MNHEY and CDR2 SMNVEV (reference sequence).

The chain employs TRBV4-1 and TRBJ1-1; no firm D call. V lost 3 bases and J 6 bases, leaving 14 bases between the germline ends. The CDR3 consists of 14 residues. In germline, CDR1 is MGHRA, CDR2 YSYEKL. The CDR3 spells CASSHGGVQAEAFF. The CDR3 bases are TGCGCCAGCAGCCACGGCGGGGTTCAGGCTGAAGCTTTCTTT.

In the case of this clone: A far larger clone is off by one base, so a read error is likely. The chain carries TRBV28 and TRBJ2-2; 11 bases align to TRBD2. The CDR3 sequence is 15 residues long. J lost 3 bases, V lost 5 bases, and 2 bases had no gene match. Germline-derived CDR1 and CDR2 are MDHEN and SYDVKM. CDR3 residues: CASSVLAGDTGELFF. The CDR3 DNA reads as TGTGCCAGCAGTGTACTAGCGGGAGACACCGGGGAGCTGTTTTTT.

The J gene is TRBJ1-5, the V gene TRBV6-6; no reliable D call. Trimming took off 7 bases at V and 3 bases at J, with 16 bases between the two ends. This CDR3 region has 15 residues. Germline V lookup: CDR1 MNHNY, CDR2 SVGAGI (reference sequence). The CDR3 DNA sequence: TGTGCCAGCACCACCTTCTGGGGAGACAATCAGCCCCAGCATTTT. Translation: CASTTFWGDNQPQHF.

The V call is TRBV19, the J call TRBJ2-3; TRBD2 matches at 8 bases. The junction had 14 bases not matched to a gene; V was cut back by 0 bases and J by 0 bases. Per the germline V gene, CDR1 is LNHDA and CDR2 is SQIVND (reference sequence). The CDR3 totals 20 residues. The CDR3 reads CASSIDPDQPSGLSTDTQYF. The CDR3 DNA reads as TGTGCCAGTAGTATAGATCCCGATCAACCTAGCGGGTTAAGCACAGATACGCAGTATTTT.

The gene calls are TRBV5-1 and TRBJ2-5; TRBD2 matches at 12 bases. CDR3 length: 18 residues. The germline gives CDR1 SGHRS, CDR2 YFSETQ. V shed 3 bases and J 0 bases; nucleotides not matched to a gene: 9. The CDR3 nucleotides read TGCGCCAGCAGCTGGACCCCTAGCGGGAGGGCGTACCAAGAGACCCAGTACTTC. Translating it yields CASSWTPSGRAYQETQYF.

CDR3 region: CAWSYHYGYTF. CDR3 in DNA: TGTGCCTGGAGTTACCACTATGGCTACACCTTC. The V and J genes are TRBV30 and TRBJ1-2, with D uncertain. Germline assignment: CDR1 GTSNPN and CDR2 SVGIG (reference sequence). V was pared by 2 bases and J by 3 bases, with 4 bases between. The CDR3 contains 11 residues.

V and J are TRBV29-1 and TRBJ2-7; 7 bases line up with TRBD1. This CDR3 is built from 13 residues. Trimming at V came to 5 bases and at J to 5 bases, leaving 9 bases not matched to a gene. Germline CDR1 and CDR2: SQVTM and ANQGSEA. The CDR3: CSVLQSTGNEQYF. CDR3 DNA sequence: TGCAGCGTTCTACAATCGACAGGGAACGAGCAGTACTTC.

This sequence joins TRBV28 and TRBJ1-2, with D unclear. The V and J ends lost 7 bases and 3 bases respectively, with 15 bases between them. The CDR3 has 14 residues. The germline gives CDR1 MDHEN, CDR2 SYDVKM. The CDR3 protein is CASTRGPADYGYTF. As DNA, the CDR3 is TGTGCCAGCACTCGAGGTCCGGCAGACTATGGCTACACCTTC.

Concerning this clone: The sample carries other DNA sequences with the same CDR3. The chain combines TRBV27 with TRBJ2-2; D unresolved. The CDR3 consists of 13 residues. Trimming left V 6 bases short and J 4 bases short, with 9 bases between. CDR1 and CDR2 (germline): MNHEY, SMNVEV (reference sequence). The CDR3 region is CASSPLRTGELFF. CDR3 nucleotides: TGTGCCAGCAGCCCCCTCCGCACCGGGGAGCTGTTTTTT.

V and J are TRBV27 and TRBJ2-6, with D unclear. The germline V gene encodes CDR1 MNHEY and CDR2 SMNVEV (reference sequence). Deletions cut 5 bases from V and 0 bases from J, with 11 bases between. The CDR3 runs to 16 residues. The CDR3: CASSHLDPSGANVLTF. DNA of the CDR3: TGTGCCAGCAGTCACCTCGATCCCTCTGGGGCCAACGTCCTGACTTTC.

The rearrangement uses TRBV7-8 and TRBJ1-2; D possibly corresponds to TRBD1 (6 bases). The CDR3 runs 12 residues. V was shortened by 5 bases and J by 8 bases, with 12 bases between the two germline ends. Germline CDR1 reads SGHVS; CDR2 reads FQNEAQ. CDR3 sequence: CASSTRQDGYTF. In nucleotides, the CDR3 is TGTGCCAGCAGCACACGACAGGACGGCTACACCTTC.

The chain is built from TRBV4-1 and TRBJ2-2; D ambiguous. This CDR3 is built from 15 residues. Trimming cost V 1 base and J 7 bases, with 13 bases left between them. The germline gives CDR1 MGHRA, CDR2 YSYEKL. CDR3 amino acids: CASSQGPASDGELFF. The CDR3 coding sequence is TGCGCCAGCAGCCAAGGGCCAGCCAGCGACGGGGAGCTGTTTTTT.

The genes are TRBV5-5 and TRBJ1-1; unclear D gene. CDR3 length equals 13 residues. V was cut by 0 bases and J by 7 bases, with 10 bases left in between. Germline V gene lookup returns CDR1 SGHKS and CDR2 YYEKEE (reference sequence). CDR3 residues: CASSLAWRDEAFF. In DNA, the CDR3 is TGTGCCAGCAGCTTGGCATGGAGGGATGAAGCTTTCTTT. Together with reference TRBV5-5 and TRBJ1-1, the CDR3 gives the full variable domain: DAGVTQSPTHLIKTRGQQVTLRCSPISGHKSVSWYQQVLGQGPQFIFQYYEKEERGRGNFPDRFSARQFPNYSSELNVNALLLGDSALYLCASSLAWRDEAFFGQGTRLTVV.

The V and J genes are TRBV6-1 and TRBJ1-2, with D uncertain. This CDR3 contains 14 residues. Trimming shortened V by 4 bases and J by 3 bases, and 12 bases separated the two germline ends. CDR1 is MNHNS and CDR2 is SASEGT in the germline V gene. CDR3 loop: CASSVVDGDYGYTF. The CDR3 DNA reads TGTGCCAGCAGTGTAGTGGACGGCGACTATGGCTACACCTTC.

The chain carries TRBV28 and TRBJ1-5; D not resolved. Germline values: CDR1 MDHEN, CDR2 SYDVKM. The V end lost 3 bases, the J end lost 7 bases, and 10 bases lay between the germline ends. The CDR3 extends over 13 amino acids. The CDR3 DNA reads TGTGCCAGCAGTTTTGAGGGTACGCAGCCCCAGCATTTT. Translation gives CASSFEGTQPQHF.

J is TRBJ1-2 and V is TRBV7-8, with a possible D match to TRBD1 (5 bases). The V end lost 0 bases, the J end lost 8 bases, and 16 bases lay between the germline ends. Germline assignment: CDR1 SGHVS and CDR2 FQNEAQ. The CDR3 covers 15 residues. The CDR3 loop is CASSLALAPEGGYTF. The CDR3 region has the DNA TGTGCCAGCAGCTTAGCGTTAGCTCCCGAGGGGGGCTACACCTTC.

The gene calls are TRBV27 and TRBJ2-2, with TRBD1 matching over 7 bases. The trim removed 3 bases at V and 8 bases at J, leaving 6 bases unmatched. CDR3 length: 14 amino acids. Germline CDR1 reads MNHEY; CDR2 reads SMNVEV (reference sequence). CDR3 protein: CASSFRGGQGELFF. The CDR3 region has the DNA TGTGCCAGCAGTTTTCGAGGGGGCCAAGGGGAGCTGTTTTTT.

The genes are TRBV6-5 and TRBJ2-7; 7 bases are shared with TRBD1. Germline V gene sequence: CDR1 MNHEY, CDR2 SVGAGI. The CDR3 consists of 14 residues. Trimming cost V 11 bases and J 6 bases; bases outside gene matches: 16. CDR3 in DNA: TGTGCCGATCCGCAGGGGGTCGGAAACGGCGAGCAGTACTTC. This translates into CADPQGVGNGEQYF.

The CDR3 sequence: CARRPRDSEVGEQYF. The CDR3 DNA reads TGTGCCAGGAGACCTAGGGACTCCGAGGTCGGCGAGCAGTACTTC. This chain joins TRBV19 and TRBJ2-7; D perhaps matches TRBD2 (6 bases). Trimming cost V 9 bases and J 6 bases, with 24 bases left between them. Germline V gene lookup returns CDR1 LNHDA and CDR2 SQIVND (reference sequence). There are 15 residues in the CDR3.

The chain carries TRBV19 and TRBJ1-5, with D uncertain. Trimming left V 2 bases short and J 6 bases short, with 11 bases between. This CDR3 comprises 14 residues. CDR1 and CDR2 (germline): LNHDA, SQIVND (reference sequence). The CDR3: CASSITDNSQPQHF. The DNA of the CDR3 is TGTGCCAGTAGTATAACGGATAACAGTCAGCCCCAGCATTTT.

J is TRBJ2-5 and V is TRBV7-2, with 8 bases matching TRBD2. The CDR3 length is 16 residues. Germline V lookup: CDR1 SGHTA, CDR2 FQGNSA. J lost 1 base, V lost 3 bases, and 7 bases had no gene match. CDR3 sequence: CASSFKGAGGQETQYF. In DNA form, the CDR3 reads TGTGCCAGCAGCTTTAAAGGGGCGGGAGGCCAAGAGACCCAGTACTTC.

The rearrangement links TRBV19 to TRBJ1-1; D ambiguous. The CDR3 consists of 12 residues. The germline V gene has CDR1 LNHDA and CDR2 SQIVND (reference sequence). The germline V and J ends were trimmed by 7 bases and 1 base, with 7 bases remaining between them. CDR3 in DNA: TGTGCCAGTAACCCCGGGAACACTGAAGCTTTCTTT. This translates into CASNPGNTEAFF.

V gene TRBV28 combines with J gene TRBJ1-2; 10 bases are shared with TRBD1. The CDR3 length is 15 residues. The V and J ends lost 6 bases and 3 bases, in that order; junction bases with no gene match: 7. Looked up from germline, CDR1 is MDHEN and CDR2 is SYDVKM. The CDR3 DNA follows: TGTGCCAGCAGAATGACAGGGGGCGTCTACTATGGCTACACCTTC. The encoded protein is CASRMTGGVYYGYTF.

The CDR3 bases are TGTGCCAGCAGTCCCCTAGGACCGACCTACGAGCAGTACTTC. It specifies CASSPLGPTYEQYF. The rearrangement uses TRBV6-5 and TRBJ2-7; D remains unclear. Germline V gene lookup returns CDR1 MNHEY and CDR2 SVGAGI. Trimming removed 5 bases from V and 2 bases from J, with 13 bases in between. The CDR3 runs to 14 residues.

This rearrangement joins TRBV6-1 to TRBJ2-3; perhaps D is TRBD1 or TRBD2 (6 bases each). CDR3 length: 15 amino acids. The ends were cut back, 0 bases at V and 1 base at J, with 8 bases in the middle. CDR1 is MNHNS and CDR2 is SASEGT in the germline V gene. The CDR3 DNA reads TGTGCCAGCAGTGAAGCGGAGGGGGGCACAGATACGCAGTATTTT. Translating gives CASSEAEGGTDTQYF.